Detailed here is one T cell receptor (beta chain). Its antigen remains unidentified. This entry is derived from a study of monozygotic twins with cystic fibrosis. Study-wide points: Monozygotic CF twins shared more identical nucleotide clonotypes than unrelated patients. Clonality was generally low (median about 0.0095), higher in the most severe patients. In 13 of 16 pairs, V gene usage was closest to the co-twin's. Age, concordance and disease severity did not associate with shared CDR3 numbers.

There are 18 residues in the CDR3. Trimming cost V 5 bases and J 0 bases; bases outside gene matches: 13. Germline lookup yields CDR1 PRHDT and CDR2 FYEKMQ (reference sequence). TCRdb keeps only in-frame clones here, not all; method: immunoSEQ multiplex PCR. The table has roughly 11,000 clones, approximately 96% seen once. This TCR came from a boy aged 5-17 years with cystic fibrosis. Sequenced input: blood. This chain links TRBV13 with TRBJ2-4; 7 nucleotides line up with TRBD1. The CDR3 sequence: CASSLIRDRLLAKNIQYF. The CDR3 coding sequence is TGTGCCAGCAGCCTCATCCGGGACAGATTGTTAGCCAAAAACATTCAGTACTTC.